Listed below are T cell receptor beta chains from one sample, sequenced in a study of blood T cell repertoires in COVID-19. TCRdb's table, derived via immunoSEQ multiplex PCR, lists solely in-frame clones and lacks some. Altogether under 200,000 clones are present, around four fifths being singletons, with the ten largest covering around 7.8%. The sequenced sample was PBMCs or T cells enriched from blood (not recorded which). The receptors derive from a middle-aged man who had recovered from COVID-19. The CDR3 runs from the conserved cysteine through the conserved F or W. D genes are given only for firm matches. Rows may omit the clone size; those that give it use once, few, many or a size class.

TRBJ2-7 TRBV19 TRBD1 NA TGTGCCAGTAGCTTCGGACAGGGCCCGTCCTACGAGCAGTACTTC CASSFGQGPSYEQYF
TRBJ1-5 TRBV2 TRBD1 few TGTGCCAGCAGGGTTGACAGGGGTAGCAATCAGCCCCAGCATTTT CASRVDRGSNQPQHF
TRBJ2-5 TRBV29-1 TRBD2 few TGCAGCGTTCGAAAAACTACCGGGACTAGGGAGACCCAGTACTTC CSVRKTTGTRETQYF
TRBJ2-7 TRBV3-1/TRBV3-2 NA NA TGTGCCACCTCGGGACTCTACTACGAGCAGTACTTC CATSGLYYEQYF
TRBJ2-7 TRBV3-1/TRBV3-2 TRBD1 NA TGTGCCAGCAGCCGGAGCGGACAGGGGGCGAGTGAGCAGTACTTC CASSRSGQGASEQYF
TRBJ2-5 TRBV30 NA NA TGTGCCTGGAGTCAAAGCGGTGTGGAGACCCAGTACTTC CAWSQSGVETQYF
TRBJ2-1 TRBV5-5 NA NA TGTGCCAGCAGCACCGGGCCCCGAGGGTTAGCCTACAATGAGCAGTTCTTC CASSTGPRGLAYNEQFF
TRBJ2-3 TRBV19 TRBD1 NA TGTGCCAGTAGTATCCGGGGACAGGGCATTGATACGCAGTATTTT CASSIRGQGIDTQYF
TRBJ2-3 TRBV7-9 TRBD2 few TGTGCCAGCAGCCCTCGGACTAGCCGACGGCACTCTAGCACAGATACGCAGTATTTT CASSPRTSRRHSSTDTQYF
TRBJ1-1 TRBV5-1 TRBD1 NA TGCGCCAGCAGCCCCTGGGACAGAAACACTGAAGCTTTCTTT CASSPWDRNTEAFF
TRBJ1-1 TRBV7-8 TRBD1 NA TGTGCCAGCAGCTTCCGAAGGGCCCGGACAGGTCCCCGTGGGACTGAAGCTTTCTTT CASSFRRARTGPRGTEAFF
TRBJ2-1 TRBV4-3 TRBD2 NA TGCGCCAGCAGCCAAGGACTAGCGGGGTACAATGAGCAGTTCTTC CASSQGLAGYNEQFF
TRBJ1-4 TRBV6-1 NA few TGTGCCAGCAGTGATAGAGGGCCTAATGAAAAACTGTTTTTT CASSDRGPNEKLFF
TRBJ1-3 TRBV27 NA NA TGTGCCAGCAGTCTCAGATCTTGGGGAAACACCATATATTTT CASSLRSWGNTIYF
TRBJ1-2 TRBV4-3 NA few TGCGCCAGCAGCCACGATACAGGGTACGACTATGGCTACACCTTC CASSHDTGYDYGYTF
TRBJ1-1 TRBV28 NA NA TGTGCCAGCAGTTTACTGACAAGCCAAGCTTTCTTT CASSLLTSQAFF
TRBJ2-7 TRBV20-1 NA NA TGCAGTGCTAGTTGGTTTTCGCAGACCCGCCCGGGGTACGAGCAGTACTTC CSASWFSQTRPGYEQYF
TRBJ2-5 TRBV11-3 NA NA TGTGCCAGCAGCCGATCCGGGGGGCTGGAGACCCAGTACTTC CASSRSGGLETQYF
TRBJ1-4 TRBV5-1 NA once TGCGCCAGCAGCTTGAGAACGGGAACAACTAATGAAAAACTGTTTTTT CASSLRTGTTNEKLFF
TRBJ1-1 TRBV7-3 NA NA TGTGCCAGCAGCCCGAGTAAGAACACTGAAGCTTTCTTT CASSPSKNTEAFF
TRBJ2-5 TRBV5-6 NA few TGTGCCAGCAGCCCCCTCGGACTGCCGGGGGAGACCCAGTACTTC CASSPLGLPGETQYF
TRBJ1-2 TRBV10-1 NA NA TGCGCCAGCGGCAGGACGGGGGAGGGAGGCTACACCTTC CASGRTGEGGYTF
TRBJ1-3 TRBV3-1/TRBV3-2 NA NA TGTGCCAGCAGCCCAAGTCAGGGAGGCGGAAACACCATATATTTT CASSPSQGGGNTIYF
TRBJ2-2 TRBV4-2 TRBD1 NA TGTGCCAGCAGCCCTTATAGGGGGCTGAGCGGGGAGCTGTTTTTT CASSPYRGLSGELFF
TRBJ2-7 TRBV27 TRBD1 NA TGTGCCAGCAGTAGTCCCCACAGACAGGGGGCATCGAGGGAGCAGTACTTC CASSSPHRQGASREQYF
TRBJ1-1 TRBV9 NA NA TGTGCCAGCAGCGTAGGTCCGGCAGGGCTTAACACTGAAGCTTTCTTT CASSVGPAGLNTEAFF
TRBJ2-1 TRBV9 NA NA TGTGCCAGCAGCGCCGGGGGACGGTCCTACAATGAGCAGTTCTTC CASSAGGRSYNEQFF
TRBJ1-2 TRBV6-5 NA once TGTGCCAGCAGGAACGCAGGGGAGGGGTATGGCTACACCTTC CASRNAGEGYGYTF
TRBJ1-4 TRBV2 NA NA TGTGCCACCACCGGGACACTTGCAACTAATGAAAAACTGTTTTTT CATTGTLATNEKLFF
TRBJ2-2 TRBV11-3 TRBD2 NA TGTGCCAGCAGCCCGGGACTAGCGGGGGGTCGCACCGGGGAGCTGTTTTTT CASSPGLAGGRTGELFF
TRBJ1-4 TRBV19 NA NA TGTGCCAGTACCCCCCCGGGGTTCGGTAATGAAAAACTGTTTTTT CASTPPGFGNEKLFF
TRBJ2-5 TRBV7-9 TRBD1 NA TGTGCCAGCAGCACACGGACAGGTGGGCAAGAGACCCAGTACTTC CASSTRTGGQETQYF
TRBJ1-5 TRBV3-1/TRBV3-2 NA NA TGTGCCAGCAGCCAAGGCATCTTGGGGGGGGGTCAGCCCCAGCATTTT CASSQGILGGGQPQHF
TRBJ2-1 TRBV4-1 NA NA TGCGCCAGCAGCCAAGGGACAGTTTACAATGAGCAGTTCTTC CASSQGTVYNEQFF
TRBJ2-5 TRBV5-1 TRBD2 NA TGCGCCAGCAGCCGGGGGGTTACTAGCGGGGGTCTCCAAGAGACCCAGTACTTC CASSRGVTSGGLQETQYF
TRBJ1-6 TRBV5-1 NA NA TGCGCCAGCAGCTTGGCCAGGGCTAATTCACCCCTCCACTTT CASSLARANSPLHF
TRBJ2-7 TRBV19 NA NA TGTGCCACCGGTCCCGCGTCACGCTACGAGCAGTACTTC CATGPASRYEQYF
TRBJ2-2 TRBV2 TRBD2 NA TGTGCCAGCAGGGTCGGGGGGGCCGGTGTTTACACCGGGGAGCTGTTTTTT CASRVGGAGVYTGELFF
TRBJ2-1 TRBV18 TRBD1 NA TGTGCCAGCTCACCATTAGGGACAGTAAATTCCTACAATGAGCAGTTCTTC CASSPLGTVNSYNEQFF
TRBJ2-1 TRBV7-9 NA NA TGTGCCAGCAGCCCATGGGCGGGGTATTCCTACAATGAGCAGTTCTTC CASSPWAGYSYNEQFF
TRBJ2-1 TRBV18 TRBD2 NA TGTGCCAGCTCACCATTGTCTTTAGGGAGGGAAGTCCTCTTC CASSPLSLGREVLF
TRBJ2-7 TRBV27 NA NA TGTGCCAGCAGTCTATCACCGGGGGTCTCCTACGAGCAGTACTTC CASSLSPGVSYEQYF
TRBJ1-3 TRBV3-1/TRBV3-2 NA NA TGTGCCAGCAGCCCGTATCAGGACTCTGGAAACACCATATATTTT CASSPYQDSGNTIYF
TRBJ2-7 TRBV12-5 NA NA TGTGCTAGTGGTTTTGGGCGGGGAAGCTCCTACGAGCAGTACTTC CASGFGRGSSYEQYF
TRBJ2-3 TRBV5-6 TRBD1 NA TGTGCCAGCAGTACAAATGTGGGACAGGGGAGGGCTGTCACAGATACGCAGTATTTT CASSTNVGQGRAVTDTQYF
TRBJ2-5 TRBV6-6 TRBD1 NA TGTGCCAGCAGTTACTTGGGACAGGGAAGACCCGAGACCCAGTACTTC CASSYLGQGRPETQYF